The T cell receptor (beta chain) described here comes from a study of T cell repertoires in cytomegalovirus infection. Whole-study context: As its CMV epitopes, the study selected recently identified HLA-C-restricted and well-studied HLA-B-restricted targets. Overall study findings and caveats: Carriers of CMV plus the relevant HLA were identified by cumulative public TCR beta family frequency. In two of eight donors, the top clonotype was HLA-C-restricted CMV-specific.

Each CDR3 protein is one row after TCRdb ran MiXCR on the reads. The table lists some 900,000 distinct CDR3 sequences, approximately 32% of them singletons, with roughly an eighth in the top ten. About this clonotype: Its matching antigen is unknown.

V gave up 10 bases and J gave up 3 bases, with 12 bases separating them. The CDR3 is made up of 12 amino acids. In germline, CDR1 is SNHLY, CDR2 FYNNEI. The chain links TRBV2 to TRBJ1-1; maybe TRBD1 (5 bases). The clonotype originates from a human donor in good health (CMV status not recorded). Some clones in this sample may be carry-over from other donors' samples. The input for sequencing was cultured CD8+ T cells from PBMCs, taken from culture after CMV antigen stimulation. The CDR3 sequence: CAISRVDTEAFF. Here the CDR3 DNA reads TGTGCCATTTCCAGGGTGGACACTGAAGCTTTCTTT.